This T cell receptor beta chain derives from a study of cytomegalovirus exposure and HLA in healthy donors. Broader study findings: According to a later analysis, most TCR beta chains associated with CMV appeared HLA-restricted.

This clone has just a few counts. What it recognizes is unknown. The PCR had 60 Vbeta and 13 Jbeta primers. Only in-frame clones appear in the TCRdb table, and some are missing; sequencing was by immunoSEQ multiplex PCR. The table has around 100,000 clones, 10% seen once. The sequence was obtained from a man aged 35 to 55 in good health and CMV-seropositive. Sequences were obtained from PBMCs.

The CDR3 protein is CASSLIRTPNTEAFF. CDR3 nucleotides: TGTGCCAGCAGCTTAATACGAACTCCGAACACTGAAGCTTTCTTT. The chain has TRBV11-1 and TRBJ1-1; unclear D gene. The CDR3 extends over 15 amino acids. From germline, CDR1 is SGHAT and CDR2 FQDESV (reference sequence). V lost 2 bases and J lost 1, with 11 bases in between.